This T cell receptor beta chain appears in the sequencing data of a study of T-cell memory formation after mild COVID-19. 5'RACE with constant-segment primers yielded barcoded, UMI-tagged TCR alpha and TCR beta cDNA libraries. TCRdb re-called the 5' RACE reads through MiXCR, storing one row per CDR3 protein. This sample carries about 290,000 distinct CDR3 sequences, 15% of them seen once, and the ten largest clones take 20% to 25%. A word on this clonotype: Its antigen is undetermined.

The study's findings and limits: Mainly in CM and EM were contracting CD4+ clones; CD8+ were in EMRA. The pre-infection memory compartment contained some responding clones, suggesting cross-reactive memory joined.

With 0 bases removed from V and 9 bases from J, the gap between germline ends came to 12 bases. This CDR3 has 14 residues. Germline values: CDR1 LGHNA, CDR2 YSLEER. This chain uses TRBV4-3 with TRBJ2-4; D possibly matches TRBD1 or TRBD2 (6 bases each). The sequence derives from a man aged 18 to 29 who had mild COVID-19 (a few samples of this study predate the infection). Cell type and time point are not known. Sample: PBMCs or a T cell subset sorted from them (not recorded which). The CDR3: CASSQDGGQGIQYF. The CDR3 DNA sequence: TGCGCCAGCAGCCAAGATGGGGGGCAGGGCATTCAGTACTTC.